This T cell receptor beta chain was recorded in a study of blood T cell repertoires in COVID-19. About the research overall: Acute and convalescent COVID-19 specimens originated in the United States, Italy and Spain. PBMCs, B-cell-depleted T cells, or T cells provided the cDNA or gDNA that made up the material.

Per the authors' pipeline: How many nucleated cells were present was estimated from reference gene primer amplification. Here immunoSEQ multiplex PCR was the method, and the copy in TCRdb shows in-frame clones only, minus some. From that table come the V and J calls and clone size; the DNA was used to work out D and trimming. The sample has just under 45,000 clones, approximately 86% seen once; the top ten hold roughly 21%. Trimming cost V 1 base and J 8 bases; bases outside gene matches: 9. The CDR3 is 15 residues long. Germline V gene data show CDR1 as SGHTS and CDR2 as YDEGEE. This TCR derives from a woman older than 75 in a cohort sampled during active or convalescent COVID-19. The V and J genes are TRBV5-8 and TRBJ2-1, with 7 nucleotides matching TRBD2. Sequencing was performed on peripheral blood. This chain's CDR3 is CASSLSGRAPHEQFF. CDR3 DNA sequence: TGTGCCAGCAGCTTGAGTGGGAGGGCTCCGCATGAGCAGTTCTTC.